This TCR beta chain was sequenced during a study of T cells in Graves' hyperthyroidism and ophthalmopathy (dated by TCRdb to the late 2010s). As for the study more broadly: Peripheral blood was collected at initial diagnosis, before any treatment. TCR V-J signatures able to tell the groups apart were searched for in a discovery cohort of 100 patients, of whom approximately 40 had Graves' ophthalmopathy and some 60 had stable Graves' hyperthyroidism. An independent validation cohort of about 20 hyperthyroidism patients and 17 patients who later progressed to ophthalmopathy tested prospective prediction of ophthalmopathy. The 95 to 100 discovery patients were randomly divided into training and test sets at a 7:3 ratio. In addition, the study compared T-cell repertoires in thyroid tissue and in blood from roughly 6 Graves' hyperthyroidism patients. Following sampling, methimazole starting at 30 mg daily was given to hyperthyroidism patients, and high-dose intravenous methylprednisolone was given to ophthalmopathy patients. According to the paper, TCR Vbeta CDR3 sequencing was carried out on 135 peripheral blood samples, which came from under 50 ophthalmopathy, around 75 hyperthyroidism and some 17 progressor patients. What the research found in general, with its limitations: In validation, progression to ophthalmopathy was predicted by the model with around 70% sensitivity and 72% to 85% specificity, a median of approximately 6.5 months before onset. Most expanded thyroid clonotypes (frequency above 0.001) were also detected in blood, suggesting blood repertoires may reflect thyroid immune responses. In cross-validation, a model built on a 13 V-J signature told ophthalmopathy apart from stable hyperthyroidism with under 90% sensitivity and around 84% specificity, and in testing the same model reached 80%/75%. No statistical method was used to fix the sample size in advance, and group allocation was not hidden from the investigators.

This clonotype was seen ten or more times. Its antigen is unknown. Base-call qualities are not available, and no considerably larger clone is one nucleotide away. Inclusive of the bounding cysteine and phenylalanine, the CDR3 is 14 residues long. Solely the CDR3 DNA is kept, with 42 bases framed from the first base. Trimming costs V 6 bases and J 3 bases, and their ends lie 17 bases apart. CDR1 and CDR2 are drawn from the germline V gene (reference sequence): DFQATT, SNEGSKA. Amplification of TCR beta CDR3 regions was carried out from RNA transcripts. The first round of RT-PCR for the TCR CDR3 was performed with the HTBI primer set and the Qiagen OneStep RT-PCR kit. Libraries were constructed in a second round of multiplex PCR, after which size selection and purification were performed. Paired-end sequencing of the libraries was performed with 100 bp reads on an Illumina HiSeq2000. In the source study's methods: SOAPnuke was used to process the raw data, throwing out any read that contained adapters or uncalled bases, had a mean Phred below 15, or lacked an exact constant-primer or identifier match. High-quality paired reads were merged with COPE v1.2.5, and unique nucleotide sequences were defined as clonotypes. MiTCR v1.1 was used to align the clonotypes against IMGT TRBV, TRBD and TRBJ reference segments. The analysis included only V-J combinations with a frequency above 0.0001, which together covered approximately 99% of the repertoires. The TCS score was defined as the ratio of F50 (clonal expansion) to E x V (chaos), calculated using BLOSUM62-based TCRdist between CDR3 peptides within each V-J. Welch's t-statistics and random forest reduced around 520 V-J features to roughly 13, which were used in a naive Bayes classifier (R e1071). Clones were called with MiXCR by TCRdb after fastp trimmed the public reads at Q25, and only in-frame beta chains were retained. When rows share a CDR3 protein, they turn into one entry using the most common DNA and genes. What appears here as the V and J calls and clone size reflects TCRdb's work, not the paper's. This sample lists about 290,000 distinct CDR3 sequences; roughly a fifth were detected once. The ten largest clones add up to under 40% of the sample.

In the ophthalmopathy patients, disease was moderately to severely active, with a Clinical Activity Score of 3 or more, a NOSPECS grade of 4 or more, and a duration of less than 3 months. The study excluded patients with uncontrolled infections, other autoimmune diseases, pregnancy or lactation. Diagnoses were established on the basis of clinical symptoms, serum thyroxine and TRAb, thyroid ultrasound, and orbital computed tomography. Ficoll-Paque density gradient centrifugation was used to isolate PBMCs from about 9.4 ml of fresh peripheral blood. Total RNA was extracted using Trizol reagent, and RNA quality was assessed on an Agilent 2100 Bioanalyzer.

This TCR derives from a man aged 45-65 years with Graves' ophthalmopathy. Here the chain combines TRBV20-1 and TRBJ1-1; a weak D assignment points to TRBD1 (6 bases agree). Sequencing was performed on blood. Here the CDR3 is given as CSAPRAGVDTEAFF. The sequence in DNA is TGCAGTGCCCCTCGGGCAGGGGTGGACACTGAAGCTTTCTTT.